The rows below give T cell receptor beta chains drawn from one sample of a study of OX40 agonist ivuxolimab in advanced cancers. TCRdb's table, derived via immunoSEQ multiplex PCR, lists solely in-frame clones and lacks some. Altogether 50,000 to 65,000 clones are present, around nine tenths being singletons, with the ten largest covering over 15%. Sample: CD4+ or CD8+ T cells sorted from blood, taken in a trial of the OX40 agonist ivuxolimab. Receptors were obtained from an adult with an advanced solid tumor such as melanoma, head and neck, liver or kidney cancer. The CDR3 runs from the conserved cysteine through the conserved F or W. D genes are given only for firm matches.

d_call,v_call,cdr3_aa
.,TRBV7-6,CASSSGTYEQYF
.,TRBV7-8,CASSLSPLGQPMKGYTF
TRBD2,TRBV7-8,CASSPGLAGGPGGNEQFF
.,TRBV6-4,CASTEGGSKVGEKLFF
.,TRBV21-1,CASREGGEFWLDLNTEAFF
TRBD1,TRBV4-3,CASSQDTGGVEKLFF
.,TRBV2,CASSDWMNTEAFF
.,TRBV28,CASSMGYEQYF
.,TRBV9,CASSVEGGETQYF
TRBD2,TRBV7-9,CASSPVAGGEQFF
.,TRBV27,CASRGYQETQYF
TRBD1,TRBV7-6,CASSLGDRTDIQYF
TRBD1,TRBV27,CASGWQGATNEKLFF
.,TRBV7-9,CASSVPEGWENEKLFF
.,TRBV15,CATSSEDQSSYEQYF
.,TRBV9,CASSAWDKPLHHGYTF
.,TRBV10-3,CAISEDTEKLFF
.,TRBV5-4,CASSDWANEKLFF
.,TRBV28,CASSLWGSHEQYF
.,TRBV29-1,CSVYTGYRDGYTF
TRBD1,TRBV28,CASSPWTGDKNTEAFF
.,TRBV7-2,CASSRPSSSYEQYF
.,TRBV19,CASTIVYYEQYF
.,TRBV5-6,CASSSARSSYEQYF
TRBD2,TRBV7-9,CASTDGLAGNNEQFF
.,TRBV15,CATTSQVNTGELFF
TRBD2,TRBV6-5,CASSYSPAGVMYEQYF
.,TRBV19,CASRYRAGELFF
TRBD2,TRBV9,CASSGRTSGSSGELFF
TRBD1,TRBV6-5,CASSYTGGSEKLFF
.,TRBV9,CASSVGVAGSSYEQYF